This TCR beta chain was profiled in a study of blood T cell repertoires in COVID-19 (dated by TCRdb to 2019 to 2021). About the investigation overall: Samples from collaborators originated in the United States, Italy and Spain and spanned both the acute and convalescent phases of COVID-19. The material from the prospective study consisted of cDNA or gDNA derived from T cells, B-cell-depleted T cells, or PBMCs. The dataset comprised deeply sampled blood TCRbeta repertoires from subjects exposed to, actively infected with, or recovered from COVID-19. A freely available public database, intended as a resource for researchers studying the immune response to SARS-CoV-2, is where the repertoires were released. Samples were obtained from the ongoing ImmuneRACE study (first 160 participants) and from about 1,300 subjects provided by 6 global collaborators. The sample metadata nearly always contained a de-identified subject ID, COVID-19 status, age in years and sex. HLA class I and class II types, where available, came from metadata supplied by the sample provider rather than from assay-based typing.

Points the paper makes about the study in general: Clinical and demographic metadata were provided uncurated, with the amount varying by source and participant.

TCRbeta CDR3 regions were amplified from genomic DNA by means of the immunoSEQ Assay, a bias-controlled multiplex PCR. In the original analysis: The number of nucleated cells in each sample was estimated by amplification of reference gene primers within the assay. To quantify the absolute abundance of each unique TCRbeta CDR3 rearrangement, sequence reads were collapsed and filtered. Productive Simpson clonality was computed per sample as the square root of Simpson's diversity index over productive rearrangements. This immuneACCESS table, as held by TCRdb, lists in-frame sequences with V and J called but not all clones. Of the missing ones, under half trace to an unresolved V gene in checked studies; the others have no known cause. Clonal size and the V and J genes are those of that table, whereas D and trimming came from the DNA. A total of about 270,000 clones appear in this sample, around nine tenths of them only once. In total, the top ten clones hold approximately 9.8% of the sample.

The CDR3 sequence holds 13 residues, the cysteine and phenylalanine included. Left in the record is the CDR3 DNA by itself, 39 bases read in frame from the first base. Trimming at the junction amounts to 6 bases on V and 5 bases on J, and the germline ends lie 13 bases apart. Based on the germline V gene (reference sequence), the CDR1 and CDR2 sequences are SSHAT and FNYEAQ. Samples from volunteer blood donors who had recovered from COVID-19 were contributed by a second Seattle source. The collaborating institutions used their own protocols to collect whole blood in K2EDTA tubes. For TCRbeta analysis, collaborators shipped samples in one of three forms: frozen whole blood, isolated PBMCs, or DNA extracted from either of those sample types. For this clone: Its specific antigen is unknown. Base qualities are not at hand, and no much larger clone is one base apart.

Sequenced sample: peripheral blood. The chain links TRBV7-7 with TRBJ2-5; D gene: possibly TRBD2, on 5 matching bases. The clonotype comes from a man aged 35 to 55 who had recovered from COVID-19. The nucleotide sequence is given as TGTGCCAGCAGTTCGGACTCTCGGGAGACCCAGTACTTC. It specifies CASSSDSRETQYF.